This T cell receptor beta chain comes out of a study of CD8 T cells in Susac syndrome (dated by TCRdb to about 2019). As for the study more broadly: Whether CD8+ T cell activation and differentiation in Susac syndrome was antigen driven was tested using repertoire sequencing. The clonality of the CD8+ T cell repertoire was compared across 12 healthy donors, some 14 Susac syndrome patients and 15 multiple sclerosis patients.

In this sample, this clonotype turned up once. Which antigen it targets is not known. One base away there is no much larger clone; base qualities are not given. A solitary read yields weak support. The germline V and J ends show losses of 6 bases and 5 bases respectively, and no gene match explains 9 bases of the junction. The CDR3 runs 15 residues from the cysteine to the phenylalanine. Of the read, only the CDR3 DNA is kept; its 45 bases are in frame from base 1. The germline V gene supplies CDR1 SQVTM and CDR2 ANQGSEA. High-throughput TCR beta sequencing profiled peripheral blood CD8+ and CD4+ T cells from healthy donors, Susac syndrome patients and multiple sclerosis patients. Treatment-naive patients with stable or active relapsing-remitting disease fulfilling revised McDonald criteria were used as multiple sclerosis controls. Bulk CD8+ and CD4+ T cells were purified by magnetic negative isolation, while CD8+ TEMRA cells were enriched using FACS. Blood was collected in EDTA tubes and processed within 24 hours, with PBMCs isolated through density gradient centrifugation. PBMCs intended for TCR sequencing were frozen in liquid nitrogen and were later thawed in a 37 degrees C water bath. Purity of sorted or isolated CD4+, CD8+ and CD8+ TEMRA cells was at least 90%.

The investigation overall reported the following: The study acknowledged that relatively few individuals were included in the TCR sequencing and HLA analysis.

RNA was extracted with the RNeasy kit and roughly 0.45 to 1 ug was reverse transcribed using random hexamers. The immunoSEQ multiplex PCR assay, which covers 54 Vbeta and 13 Jbeta segments, was used to amplify TCR beta CDR3 regions. To correct PCR amplification bias, a synthetic template baseline was used for both primer optimization and computational correction. On the study's bioinformatics: Only productive sequences were kept, with reads annotated to V, D and J genes according to IMGT and analyzed in immunoSEQ Analyzer. Clonality was computed as one minus Shannon entropy normalized by log2 of the number of productive unique sequences. For each patient and control, public and private clones were evaluated within the 100 most prevalent clones. Clones were defined as Susac-specific if absent from the healthy and MS cohorts, from roughly 1,100 published viral clones and from other ImmuneACCESS disease sequences. TCRdb applied fastp at Q25 and MiXCR to the public reads, then kept only in-frame beta chains. Each CDR3 protein gets just one entry, which takes the most common genes and DNA from the rows behind it. These V and J calls originate from TCRdb's pipeline instead of the authors' own analysis. In all, the sample holds some 150,000 distinct CDR3 sequences, and 95% of those were seen once. Together, the top ten hold 0.13% to 0.15% of the sample.

The chain links TRBV29-1 with TRBJ2-1; TRBD1 matches 11 bases in the middle. The sequenced sample was CD8+ T cells from PBMCs. The clonotype was recovered from a human donor with multiple sclerosis. The sequence in DNA is TGCAGCGTAAACTCCGGACAGGGGGCCCACAATGAGCAGTTCTTC. Translated, it reads CSVNSGQGAHNEQFF.